The clone carrying this TCR beta chain was seen many times. As yet, its antigen is unknown. J gave up 4 bases and V 3 bases, and 3 bases lay outside the gene matches. CDR1 KGHSH and CDR2 LQKENI come from the germline V gene. The CDR3 totals 13 residues. This sample was taken from a study of early T cells in non-severe SARS-CoV-2 infection. Study-level information: Unsorted whole-blood RNA was sequenced in bulk, leaving chains unpaired.

Each single cDNA molecule received a unique molecular identifier. TCRdb re-called the 5' RACE reads through MiXCR, storing one row per CDR3 protein. The table has tens of thousands of distinct CDR3 sequences, around 5% seen once. Study outcomes and limitations: Database matching using VDJdb favored anti-spike CD8 responses, with private and CD4 specificities left missing.

The V gene is TRBV18, the J gene TRBJ2-7, with TRBD1 matching over 7 bases. The clonotype comes from an adult who was a healthcare worker with PCR-confirmed SARS-CoV-2 infection or an uninfected control (not recorded which). The sample taken for sequencing was whole blood. Written as DNA, the CDR3 is TGTGCCAGCTCACCGGGACAGAGTTACGAGCAGTACTTC. This codes for CASSPGQSYEQYF. Drawing the rest from reference TRBV18 and TRBJ2-7, the complete variable domain is NAGVMQNPRHLVRRRGQEARLRCSPMKGHSHVYWYRQLPEEGLKFMVYLQKENIIDESGMPKERFSAEFPKEGPSILRIQQVVRGDSAAYFCASSPGQSYEQYFGPGTRLTVT.